A single sample is the source of the 27 T cell receptor beta chains below, sequenced in a study of cytomegalovirus exposure and HLA in healthy donors. Use of 60 Vbeta and 13 Jbeta primers characterized the PCR. The repertoire was sequenced with immunoSEQ multiplex PCR; TCRdb's copy has only in-frame clones and lacks some. The table lists roughly 140,000 clones, about 64% of them singletons, with 3% in the top ten. The source material was PBMCs. The receptors here all came from a woman in her 30s in good health and CMV-seropositive.

The V gene is TRBV6-1, the J gene TRBJ1-1, with TRBD1 as a possible D gene (5 bases). The CDR3 loop spans 13 amino acids. The V end was cut by 8 bases, the J end by 12 bases, with 22 bases between. The germline CDR1 and CDR2 sequences are MNHNS and SASEGT. The CDR3 protein is CASAPTSVRATFF. The CDR3 nucleotides are TGTGCCAGCGCGCCGACGTCGGTCAGGGCGACTTTCTTT.

The chain recombines TRBV19 with TRBJ2-7, with D tentatively TRBD2 (5 bases). CDR1 is LNHDA and CDR2 is SQIVND in the germline V gene (reference sequence). CDR3 length: 13 amino acids. Trimming removed 5 bases from V and 6 bases from J, with 14 bases in between. The CDR3 sequence is CASSGPGRGEQYF. DNA for the CDR3: TGTGCCAGTAGTGGACCAGGCCGGGGCGAGCAGTACTTC.

The chain combines TRBV6-5 with TRBJ1-6; D uncertain. The length of the CDR3 is 16 residues. The V and J ends lost 0 bases and 7 bases respectively, with 13 bases between them. CDR1 and CDR2 (germline): MNHEY, SVGAGI. The chain's CDR3 is CASSYSVAGRNSPLHF. The CDR3 DNA reads as TGTGCCAGCAGTTACTCGGTGGCGGGAAGAAATTCACCCCTCCACTTT.

This clone was seen only a few times. This sequence joins TRBV29-1 and TRBJ1-1; D possibly corresponds to TRBD1 (5 bases). The V gene lost 4 bases and the J gene lost 10 bases, with 13 bases spanning the gap. Looked up from germline, CDR1 is SQVTM and CDR2 is ANQGSEA. This CDR3 has 11 residues. The chain's CDR3 is CSVGQSSGAFF. DNA for the CDR3: TGCAGCGTTGGACAGTCATCAGGAGCTTTCTTT.

This clone has more than one count but fewer than ten. This chain links TRBV28 with TRBJ2-3, with 9 bases aligning to TRBD1. J gave up 3 bases and V 5 bases, and 9 bases lay outside the gene matches. This CDR3 region has 16 residues. Looked up from germline, CDR1 is MDHEN and CDR2 is SYDVKM. CDR3 protein: CASSIVRDRATDTQYF. Written as DNA, the CDR3 is TGTGCCAGCAGTATAGTGCGGGACAGGGCGACAGATACGCAGTATTTT.

The chain is built from TRBV4-1 and TRBJ2-4; possible D gene TRBD1, 5 bases. CDR1 MGHRA and CDR2 YSYEKL come from the germline V gene. This CDR3 spans 17 amino acids. V dropped 7 bases and J dropped 2 bases, with 21 bases sitting between them. CDR3 residues: CASNPSPASGTKNIQYF. CDR3 in DNA: TGCGCCAGCAACCCAAGCCCAGCCTCAGGGACCAAAAACATTCAGTACTTC.

V gene TRBV4-1 combines with J gene TRBJ2-1; 7 bases are a match to TRBD2. CDR3 length: 16 amino acids. CDR1 is MGHRA, CDR2 YSYEKL, per germline. V gave up 3 bases and J gave up 3 bases; unmatched junction bases: 8. The CDR3 sequence is CASSHPTGGSYNEQFF. The CDR3 bases are TGCGCCAGCAGCCATCCTACTGGCGGGAGCTACAATGAGCAGTTCTTC.

The V and J genes are TRBV7-2 and TRBJ2-7; 8 bases are a match to TRBD2. This CDR3 region has 15 residues. Germline values: CDR1 SGHTA, CDR2 FQGNSA. V trimming: 3 bases; J trimming: 0 bases; junction bases outside the gene matches: 4. The CDR3 loop reads CASSFGGGSSYEQYF. The CDR3 DNA reads as TGTGCCAGCAGCTTCGGCGGGGGGAGCTCCTACGAGCAGTACTTC.

This rearrangement joins TRBV9 to TRBJ2-7, with 11 bases identical to TRBD1. The CDR3 spans 15 residues. Germline lookup yields CDR1 SGDLS and CDR2 YYNGEE. After removal of 0 bases from V and 3 bases from J, the junction contained 2 bases not matched to a gene. CDR3 region: CASSVAGQGVYEQYF. The CDR3 DNA sequence: TGTGCCAGCAGCGTAGCGGGACAGGGGGTCTACGAGCAGTACTTC.

This clone was seen a handful of times. This chain uses TRBV5-1 with TRBJ2-1, with a possible D match to TRBD2 (5 bases). Germline CDR1 SGHRS, CDR2 YFSETQ. The CDR3 length is 13 residues. Deletions cut 7 bases from V and 6 bases from J, with 14 bases between. CDR3 sequence: CASYKRAGNEQFF. The CDR3 DNA reads TGCGCCAGCTATAAAAGGGCGGGCAATGAGCAGTTCTTC.

The gene calls are TRBV10-3 and TRBJ2-2, with 9 bases identical to TRBD1. With V trimmed by 6 bases and J by 7 bases, 21 bases remained unmatched. The CDR3 totals 19 residues. The germline V gene encodes CDR1 ENHRY and CDR2 SYGVKD. The CDR3 region has the DNA TGTGCCATCAGCTCAGACAGGGGGGCCGGGGTCGGTTCTATCGGGGAGCTGTTTTTT. Translating gives CAISSDRGAGVGSIGELFF.

The chain is built from TRBV19 and TRBJ2-7; D remains unclear. The CDR3 is made up of 14 amino acids. Per the germline V gene, CDR1 is LNHDA and CDR2 is SQIVND (reference sequence). Trimming pared 1 base from V and 3 bases from J, leaving 10 bases between. The CDR3 DNA is TGTGCCAGTAGTATAGGATCAGATTACTACGAGCAGTACTTC. Its translation is CASSIGSDYYEQYF.

The chain carries TRBV5-1 and TRBJ2-3; D might be TRBD2 (5 bases). V was shortened by 4 bases and J by 0 bases, with 21 bases between the two germline ends. The CDR3 loop spans 18 amino acids. The V gene's germline CDR1 is SGHRS and CDR2 YFSETQ. The CDR3 DNA follows: TGCGCCAGCAGCCCCATGGGATCGGGAATACTCAGCACAGATACGCAGTATTTT. This sequence encodes CASSPMGSGILSTDTQYF.

This clone came up a few times. The chain links TRBV10-2 to TRBJ1-5, with D unresolved. V lost 6 bases and J 13 bases, leaving 19 bases between the germline ends. Germline-derived CDR1 and CDR2 are WSHSY and SAAADI. This CDR3 is 13 amino acids long. Here the CDR3 reads CASSETTGGLQHF. CDR3 nucleotides: TGCGCCAGCAGCGAAACGACGGGAGGTTTGCAGCATTTT.

The CDR3 nucleotides are TGTGCCACCAGCAGAGATGGGACACGAACCTATGGCTACACCTTC. Amino acid sequence: CATSRDGTRTYGYTF. The rearrangement joins TRBV15 to TRBJ1-2, with a possible D match to TRBD1 (6 bases). Between the trimmed V and J ends, which lost 0 bases and 4 bases, there was a span of 12 bases. Germline V gene lookup returns CDR1 LNHNV and CDR2 YYDKDF (reference sequence). This CDR3 contains 15 residues.

The chain recombines TRBV10-3 with TRBJ2-5; the D gene is possibly TRBD1 (6 bases). Trimming cost V 3 bases and J 5 bases, with 13 bases left between them. The CDR3 has 14 residues. Germline V gene data show CDR1 as ENHRY and CDR2 as SYGVKD. The CDR3 DNA is TGTGCCATCAGTGATTCAGGGGTACAGGAGACCCAGTACTTC. Its protein is CAISDSGVQETQYF.

The J gene is TRBJ2-1, the V gene TRBV18, with TRBD2 identical over 9 bases. The CDR3 extends over 18 amino acids. The trim removed 3 bases at V and 1 base at J, leaving 10 bases unmatched. Looked up from germline, CDR1 is KGHSH and CDR2 is LQKENI. CDR3 residues: CASSPGLGLADSYNEQFF. For the CDR3, the DNA is TGTGCCAGCTCACCTGGCTTGGGACTAGCAGATTCCTACAATGAGCAGTTCTTC.

The chain uses TRBV20-1 and TRBJ2-7; D is possibly TRBD1 (6 bases). This CDR3 contains 11 residues. Per the germline V gene, CDR1 is DFQATT and CDR2 is SNEGSKA (reference sequence). Trimming pared 2 bases from V and 12 bases from J, leaving 14 bases between. The CDR3 loop reads CSARTGTQAYF. The CDR3 DNA sequence: TGCAGTGCTAGAACAGGGACACAGGCGTACTTC.

The V and J genes are TRBV4-1 and TRBJ2-7; perhaps TRBD2 as D (6 bases). Germline V gene lookup returns CDR1 MGHRA and CDR2 YSYEKL. The germline V and J ends were trimmed by 1 base and 5 bases, with 12 bases remaining between them. This CDR3 contains 14 residues. The CDR3, as DNA: TGCGCCAGCAGCCAAGGGAGGGGTTCAAACGAGCAGTACTTC. Its translation is CASSQGRGSNEQYF.

The chain carries TRBV11-2 and TRBJ2-7; TRBD1 matches 9 bases. The CDR3 contains 15 residues. The germline V gene has CDR1 SGHAT and CDR2 FQNNGV. Trimming cost V 3 bases and J 4 bases; bases outside gene matches: 7. CDR3 coding DNA: TGTGCCAGCAGCTTCACAGGGGGCTTTCTGTACGAGCAGTACTTC. Translation: CASSFTGGFLYEQYF.

The chain is built from TRBV15 and TRBJ2-7; 10 bases are shared with TRBD2. The CDR3 covers 17 residues. V lost 1 base and J lost 5; bases outside the gene matches: 11. Germline-derived CDR1 and CDR2 are LNHNV and YYDKDF (reference sequence). The CDR3 loop reads CATSRVTVAGGWDEQYF. The CDR3 DNA reads TGTGCCACCAGCAGAGTTACCGTAGCGGGGGGTTGGGACGAGCAGTACTTC.

The V and J genes are TRBV5-1 and TRBJ1-6, with 10 bases that match TRBD1. V dropped 4 bases and J dropped 8; count of bases not matched to a gene: 3. The germline V gene encodes CDR1 SGHRS and CDR2 YFSETQ. This CDR3 region has 14 residues. This CDR3 is CASSGDRGDSPLHF. The CDR3 region has the DNA TGCGCCAGCAGCGGGGACAGGGGCGATTCACCCCTCCACTTT.

The chain is built from TRBV5-1 and TRBJ1-1, with 7 bases matching TRBD1. Germline loops: CDR1 SGHRS, CDR2 YFSETQ. The CDR3 consists of 13 residues. The V gene end was trimmed by 4 bases and the J gene end by 6 bases; junction bases not matched to a gene: 6. CDR3 amino acids: CASSAYRGAEAFF. The CDR3 region has the DNA TGCGCCAGCAGCGCCTACAGGGGAGCTGAAGCTTTCTTT.

This clone occurred a few times. The V and J genes are TRBV6-1 and TRBJ2-5, with TRBD2 identical over 9 bases. J was trimmed by 9 bases and V by 1 base; bases with no gene match: 21. Germline V CDR1 and CDR2: MNHNS, SASEGT. The length of the CDR3 is 19 residues. This CDR3 reads CASSEVDTRSTGRGGAQYF. CDR3 nucleotides: TGTGCCAGCAGTGAAGTGGATACCAGGTCTACGGGGCGGGGGGGGGCCCAGTACTTC.

This chain links TRBV6-5 with TRBJ2-5; 8 nucleotides match TRBD2. CDR1 is MNHEY, CDR2 SVGAGI, per germline. With 6 bases clipped from V and 7 bases from J, the junction kept 7 bases outside the gene matches. This CDR3 has 13 amino acids. The CDR3 protein is CASSAGGAGTQYF. CDR3 in DNA: TGTGCCAGCAGCGCCGGGGGGGCTGGGACCCAGTACTTC.

The chain combines TRBV5-1 with TRBJ1-1; a weak D match, TRBD1 (6 bases). Trimming shortened V by 0 bases and J by 4 bases, and 16 bases separated the two germline ends. This CDR3 is built from 16 residues. CDR1 and CDR2 (germline): SGHRS, YFSETQ. The CDR3 nucleotides are TGCGCCAGCAGCTTGGCCCTCGGGGGAGGGGGCACTGAAGCTTTCTTT. Protein product: CASSLALGGGGTEAFF.

The CDR3, as DNA: TGTGCCAGCAGCTTAGAGGCGGGGCGGCAGGGCAATGAGCAGTTCTTC. Its translation: CASSLEAGRQGNEQFF. The chain has TRBV7-6 and TRBJ2-1; possible D gene TRBD2, 6 bases. CDR1 and CDR2 (germline): SGHVS, FNYEAQ. The CDR3 loop spans 16 amino acids. Trimming removed 1 base from V and 6 bases from J, with 16 bases in between.